The clone carrying this T cell receptor beta chain has just a few counts. Its antigen is undetermined. Unique molecular identifiers tagged individual cDNA molecules. TCRdb ran MiXCR on the 5' RACE reads and lists one entry per CDR3 protein. The table shows 70,000 to 90,000 distinct CDR3 sequences, with roughly a tenth occurring only once. The data belong to a study of early T cells in non-severe SARS-CoV-2 infection. Looking at the study overall: Whole-blood bulk RNA, unsorted, was sequenced, and chains were unpaired.

Study-wide points: Clonotype matching in VDJdb favored anti-spike CD8 responses and did not capture private and CD4 specificities.

This clonotype was sampled from an adult who was a healthcare worker with PCR-confirmed SARS-CoV-2 infection or an uninfected control (not recorded which). Sequenced here: whole blood, sampled at baseline.

This CDR3 reads CSAPIRETQYF. CDR3 nucleotide sequence: TGCAGTGCCCCGATTCGGGAGACCCAGTACTTC. This chain links TRBV20-1 with TRBJ2-5; D gene unclear. This CDR3 has 11 amino acids. Germline CDR1 is DFQATT and CDR2 is SNEGSKA (reference sequence). Trimming stripped 6 bases from V and 5 bases from J, with 10 bases between.